A single sample is the source of the 7 T cell receptor beta chains below, sequenced in a study of vaccination and CD4 T cells after COVID-19. Sequencing of cultured CD4+ T cell DNA used the Oncomine TCR Beta short-read assay. TCRdb called the PCR reads again in MiXCR, with one record for every CDR3 protein. Altogether more than 13,000 distinct CDR3 sequences are present, 50% to 60% being singletons, with the ten largest covering about 5%. This sample's treatment: roughly 11-day PBMC culture with coronavirus spike peptide pools or control peptides (ViraFEST assay). Antigen specificity for these receptors is unknown. Material: CD4+ T cells from blood, cultured in vitro, obtained before SARS-CoV-2 vaccination. These receptors were taken from a human donor who had recovered from COVID-19.

The genes are TRBV6-2 or TRBV6-3 and TRBJ1-5; no clear D gene. Trimming removed 6 bases from V and 7 bases from J, with 13 bases in between. The CDR3 consists of 13 residues. From germline, CDR1 is MNHEY and CDR2 SVGEGT. The CDR3 sequence is CASRHSPKQPQHF. Here the CDR3 DNA reads TGTGCCAGCAGGCACAGTCCCAAACAGCCCCAGCATTTT.

This clonotype occurred a few times. The genes are TRBV19 and TRBJ2-2; TRBD2 matches at 11 bases. Germline V gene data show CDR1 as LNHDA and CDR2 as SQIVND (reference sequence). This CDR3 has 15 residues. V shed 3 bases and J 6 bases; nucleotides not matched to a gene: 3. The CDR3 DNA sequence: TGTGCCAGTAGTATCTTACTAGCGGGGGCCGGGGAGCTGTTTTTT. This codes for CASSILLAGAGELFF.

This rearrangement joins TRBV5-4 to TRBJ2-5, with TRBD2 matching 8 bases. The germline V gene encodes CDR1 SGHNT and CDR2 YYREEE (reference sequence). The CDR3 spans 13 residues. V was clipped by 4 bases and J by 3 bases; unmatched bases: 2. CDR3: CASSPGREETQYF. The CDR3 DNA is TGTGCCAGCAGCCCCGGGAGGGAAGAGACCCAGTACTTC.

The chain uses TRBV20-1 and TRBJ2-3, with 9 bases matching TRBD1. The CDR3 spans 15 residues. The V segment lost 7 bases and the J segment 5 bases; nucleotides outside the gene matches: 13. Germline loops: CDR1 DFQATT, CDR2 SNEGSKA (reference sequence). Here the CDR3 DNA reads TGCAGTGTTGACACCGGGACAGGGACACGAGATACGCAGTATTTT. Translated, it gives CSVDTGTGTRDTQYF.

V and J are TRBV20-1 and TRBJ2-7; the match to TRBD2 covers 13 bases. There are 14 residues in the CDR3. V was clipped by 4 bases and J by 3 bases; unmatched bases: 3. CDR1 and CDR2 (germline): DFQATT, SNEGSKA (reference sequence). CDR3 loop: CSATGTSGIYEQYF. CDR3 sequence (DNA): TGCAGTGCTACAGGGACTAGCGGGATCTACGAGCAGTACTTC.

The chain uses TRBV20-1 and TRBJ1-1; D is ambiguous. The CDR3 sequence is 14 residues long. Trimming cost V 6 bases and J 0 bases, with 14 bases left between them. Germline V CDR1 and CDR2: DFQATT, SNEGSKA (reference sequence). For the CDR3, the DNA is TGCAGTGCACAACCGGGAGCCATGAACACTGAAGCTTTCTTT. It specifies CSAQPGAMNTEAFF.

This clonotype is medium-sized in the sample. The rearrangement links TRBV20-1 to TRBJ2-2, with TRBD2 matching 8 bases. The germline V gene has CDR1 DFQATT and CDR2 SNEGSKA (reference sequence). This CDR3 region has 15 residues. With 0 bases clipped from V and 5 bases from J, the junction kept 5 bases outside the gene matches. The CDR3 DNA reads as TGCAGTGCTAGAGATGGCGGGAGGACTACCGGGGAGCTGTTTTTT. This gives the protein CSARDGGRTTGELFF.